Below are 9 T cell receptor beta chains sequenced from a single sample in a study of patients and donors after allogeneic stem cell transplantation. In TCRdb, the RT-PCR reads were re-called with MiXCR into one record per CDR3 protein. Of roughly 940,000 distinct CDR3 sequences in the sample, 18% were seen once. What was sequenced was blood, either unsorted or a sorted T cell fraction (not recorded which). These receptors were collected from a human donor who was either an allogeneic HSCT recipient or a stem cell or donor lymphocyte infusion donor (not recorded which). It is not recorded whose cells these are; they may come from a transplant donor.

The chain is built from TRBV7-2 and TRBJ2-1, with D unclear. Trimming took 7 bases from V and 5 from J, leaving 12 bases between them. From germline, CDR1 is SGHTA and CDR2 FQGNSA. The CDR3 spans 13 residues. Here the CDR3 DNA reads TGTGCCAGCACCCGGGTTTGGGACAATGAGCAGTTCTTC. Encoded protein: CASTRVWDNEQFF. Drawing the rest from reference TRBV7-2 and TRBJ2-1, the complete variable domain is GAGVSQSPSNKVTEKGKDVELRCDPISGHTALYWYRQSLGQGLEFLIYFQGNSAPDKSGLPSDRFSAERTGGSVSTLTIQRTQQEDSAVYLCASTRVWDNEQFFGPGTRLTVL.

V gene TRBV6-1 combines with J gene TRBJ2-1; 7 nucleotides agree with TRBD1. The V and J ends lost 6 bases and 1 base, in that order; junction bases with no gene match: 3. The germline gives CDR1 MNHNS, CDR2 SASEGT. The CDR3 runs to 14 residues. CDR3 sequence (DNA): TGTGCCAGCAGGCCAGGGGGATCCTACAATGAGCAGTTCTTC. Translated, it gives CASRPGGSYNEQFF.

The rearrangement uses TRBV20-1 and TRBJ1-2, with a tentative D call TRBD1 (6 bases). The V gene's germline CDR1 is DFQATT and CDR2 SNEGSKA (reference sequence). The CDR3 is 16 residues long. Trimming left V 1 base short and J 3 bases short, with 18 bases between. In DNA, the CDR3 is TGCAGTGCTAGAGGAGACAGGCCCTTATACGACTATGGCTACACCTTC. The encoded protein is CSARGDRPLYDYGYTF.

This clonotype was seen repeatedly, ten times or more. V is TRBV12-3 or TRBV12-4 and J is TRBJ2-1, with 13 bases lining up with TRBD2. This CDR3 has 15 amino acids. The junction had 7 bases not matched to a gene; V was cut back by 4 bases and J by 10 bases. CDR3 amino acids: CASSSGLAGESEQFF. CDR3 coding DNA: TGTGCCAGCAGTTCCGGACTAGCGGGGGAGTCCGAGCAGTTCTTC.

This sequence joins TRBV27 and TRBJ2-7; 8 bases match TRBD2. V trimming: 3 bases; J trimming: 2 bases; junction bases outside the gene matches: 3. There are 14 residues in the CDR3. CDR1 and CDR2 from the germline V gene are MNHEY and SMNVEV (reference sequence). CDR3 loop: CASSLTSDAYEQYF. The CDR3 DNA follows: TGTGCCAGCAGTTTGACTAGCGACGCCTACGAGCAGTACTTC.

This chain uses TRBV27 with TRBJ2-5; 11 positions agree with TRBD2. The junction had 9 bases not matched to a gene; V was cut back by 5 bases and J by 4 bases. The CDR3 spans 16 residues. The germline CDR1 and CDR2 sequences are MNHEY and SMNVEV (reference sequence). The CDR3 nucleotides are TGTGCCAGCAGTACGACTAGCGGGAACCTTCGAGAGACCCAGTACTTC. It yields the protein CASSTTSGNLRETQYF.

This clonotype was detected a few times. V gene TRBV27 combines with J gene TRBJ1-1, with D possibly TRBD1 on 6 matching bases. CDR3 size: 14 residues. V lost 4 bases and J lost 4, with 13 bases in between. In germline, CDR1 is MNHEY, CDR2 SMNVEV (reference sequence). CDR3 residues: CASSYVGGATEAFF. CDR3 coding DNA: TGTGCCAGCAGTTATGTAGGGGGGGCCACTGAAGCTTTCTTT.

This clonotype was found many times. The J gene is TRBJ2-3, the V gene TRBV29-1, with D perhaps TRBD1 or TRBD2 (5 bases each). Germline values: CDR1 SQVTM, CDR2 ANQGSEA. V lost 8 bases to trimming and J lost 0 bases, with 12 bases between them. The CDR3 has 13 amino acids. The CDR3 coding sequence is TGCAGCCGCGCCGGGACCAGCACAGATACGCAGTATTTT. Amino acids: CSRAGTSTDTQYF.

This clonotype was seen more than once but under ten times. This chain joins TRBV4-2 and TRBJ1-1, with D hard to call. Per the germline V gene, CDR1 is LGHNA and CDR2 is YNFKEQ. Trimming took off 1 base at V and 4 bases at J, with 19 bases between the two ends. The CDR3 sequence is 17 residues long. CDR3 sequence: CASSQAAPGRWGTEAFF. CDR3 DNA sequence: TGTGCCAGCAGCCAAGCGGCCCCTGGGCGGTGGGGCACTGAAGCTTTCTTT.